This TCR beta chain came from a study of chronic HIV infection and antiretroviral therapy. Germline V gene data show CDR1 as LGHNA and CDR2 as YNFKEQ. The CDR3 runs 16 residues. Deletions cut 1 base from V and 4 bases from J, with 16 bases between. TCRdb called the 5' RACE reads again in MiXCR, with one record for every CDR3 protein. The sample contains 39,000 or so distinct CDR3 sequences, 7% to 10% of which appear only once. This clonotype was counted many times. The chain uses TRBV4-2 and TRBJ2-5, with TRBD2 as a possible D gene (5 bases). The sequenced sample was peripheral blood. The receptor comes from an adult who had HIV and had not received antiretroviral therapy, or was an uninfected healthy control (not recorded which). In DNA, the CDR3 is TGTGCCAGCAGCCAAGGGTCTGTCGGACTTGGAGAGACCCAGTACTTC. Protein: CASSQGSVGLGETQYF.